This T cell receptor beta chain was sequenced in a study of blood T cell repertoires in COVID-19 (TCRdb year 2020). Describing the broader study: Collaborator samples came from the United States, Italy and Spain and covered acute and convalescent phases of COVID-19. The prospective study material was composed of cDNA or gDNA derived from T cells, B-cell-depleted T cells, or PBMCs. The dataset comprised deeply sampled blood TCRbeta repertoires from subjects exposed to, actively infected with, or recovered from COVID-19. The repertoires were released in a freely available public database intended as a resource for research on the immune response to SARS-CoV-2. The samples were drawn from two sources: the first 160 participants of the ongoing ImmuneRACE study, and 1,000 to 1,500 subjects contributed by 6 global collaborators. A de-identified subject ID, COVID-19 status, age in years and sex were almost always included in the sample metadata. Where available, HLA class I and class II types were taken from metadata supplied by the sample provider and were not determined by assay-based typing. General study outcomes and caveats: The amount of clinical and demographic metadata varied by source and participant and was provided uncurated.

TCRbeta CDR3 regions were amplified from genomic DNA by means of the immunoSEQ Assay, a bias-controlled multiplex PCR. The study's own analysis went as follows. The number of nucleated cells in each sample was estimated by amplification of reference gene primers within the assay. To quantify the absolute abundance of each unique TCRbeta CDR3 rearrangement, sequence reads were collapsed and filtered. For each sample, productive Simpson clonality was calculated by taking the square root of Simpson's diversity index across productive rearrangements. As stored in TCRdb, this immuneACCESS dataset retains in-frame rearrangements with V and J assigned. A fraction of the clones does not appear; measured against another copy, unresolved V genes explain less than half of the discrepancy, and the remainder lacks a known reason. From that table come the V and J calls and clone size; the DNA was used to work out D and trimming. A total of 200,000 to 250,000 clones appear in this sample, roughly 85% of them only once. About 9.1% of the sample belongs to the ten largest clones.

About this clone: No cognate antigen has been identified for it. No much larger clone exists at a distance of one base, and base qualities are not known.

The germline V gene sets CDR1 to ENHRY and CDR2 to SYGVKD. Reading from cysteine to phenylalanine, the CDR3 counts 13 amino acids. The sequence is cut down to CDR3 DNA, 39 bases in frame from base 1. Germline trimming amounts to 7 bases on V and 2 bases on J, with 4 as the count of junction bases outside the gene matches. Participants in the prospective study were aged about 18 to 100 years, lived in 24 United States geographic areas, and enrolled through a virtual design. Cohort assignment in the prospective study relied on participant-reported clinical history from a screening survey and a study questionnaire. In the prospective study, whole blood, serum and a nasopharyngeal or oropharyngeal swab were collected from each participant by mobile phlebotomists. Over an approximately 2-month period, participants in the prospective study had the option of providing additional blood draws and questionnaires. Blood samples from the prospective study were shipped frozen or at room temperature prior to DNA extraction.

The sample taken for sequencing was PBMCs or T cells enriched from blood (not recorded which). This clonotype was obtained from a woman aged 45 to 65 with acute COVID-19. This receptor chain uses TRBV10-3 and TRBJ1-2, with 7 central nucleotides matching TRBD1. For the CDR3, the sequence is CAITGTANYGYTF. The DNA sequence is TGTGCCATCACCGGGACAGCCAACTATGGCTACACCTTC.